This entry lists 32 T cell receptor beta chains sequenced from one sample in a study of Tregs in tolerant kidney transplant recipients. Sequenced by immunoSEQ multiplex PCR; TCRdb stores in-frame clones only, minus some. The repertoire holds approximately 98,000 clones, with around 87% as singletons. The sequences come from CD4+ T cells from blood, collected before the transplant. These receptors were collected from a human donor who received a combined kidney and bone marrow transplant.

The chain combines TRBV30 with TRBJ1-2; TRBD1 matches at 7 bases. This CDR3 has 12 residues. V gave up 4 bases and J gave up 4 bases; unmatched junction bases: 3. Looked up from germline, CDR1 is GTSNPN and CDR2 is SVGIG (reference sequence). For the CDR3, the DNA is TGTGCCTGGACAGGGGGGTTCTATGGCTACACCTTC. It specifies CAWTGGFYGYTF.

V and J are TRBV18 and TRBJ2-1; TRBD2 agrees at 11 bases. Germline values: CDR1 KGHSH, CDR2 LQKENI. J gave up 0 bases and V 3 bases, and 4 bases lay outside the gene matches. The CDR3 is 17 residues long. CDR3 in amino acids: CASSPTSGIGSYNEQFF. The CDR3 nucleotides read TGTGCCAGCTCACCGACTAGCGGGATTGGCTCCTACAATGAGCAGTTCTTC.

The genes are TRBV30 and TRBJ2-1, with D tentatively TRBD2 (6 bases). The CDR3 has 15 residues. Germline-derived CDR1 and CDR2 are GTSNPN and SVGIG (reference sequence). V was trimmed by 6 bases and J by 2 bases, leaving 17 bases between them. Written as DNA, the CDR3 is TGTGCCTGTAGACTAGGGAGGCGCCCCTACAATGAGCAGTTCTTC. Translating gives CACRLGRRPYNEQFF. Together with reference TRBV30 and TRBJ2-1, the CDR3 gives the full variable domain: SQTIHQWPATLVQPVGSPLSLECTVEGTSNPNLYWYRQAAGRGLQLLFYSVGIGQISSEVPQNLSASRPQDRQFILSSKKLLLSDSGFYLCACRLGRRPYNEQFFGPGTRLTVL.

The V and J genes are TRBV7-9 and TRBJ1-3; D is possibly TRBD1 (5 bases). Looked up from germline, CDR1 is SEHNR and CDR2 is FQNEAQ (reference sequence). The CDR3 totals 18 residues. V dropped 6 bases and J dropped 0 bases, with 21 bases sitting between them. The DNA of the CDR3 is TGTGCCAGCAGGGAGGGGTTCCAGGCAGTCTCCTCTGGAAACACCATATATTTT. Encoded protein: CASREGFQAVSSGNTIYF. Supplemented by reference TRBV7-9 and TRBJ1-3, the full variable domain reads DTGVSQNPRHKITKRGQNVTFRCDPISEHNRLYWYRQTLGQGPEFLTYFQNEAQLEKSRLLSDRFSAERPKGSFSTLEIQRTEQGDSAMYLCASREGFQAVSSGNTIYFGEGSWLTVV.

The chain joins TRBV7-2 to TRBJ1-2; 9 bases are a match to TRBD1. Germline CDR1 reads SGHTA; CDR2 reads FQGNSA. With 5 bases clipped from V and 8 bases from J, the junction kept 9 bases outside the gene matches. This CDR3 spans 14 amino acids. CDR3 bases: TGTGCCAGCAGCCCTACACAGGGGGCGCGGGGCTACACCTTC. Amino acid sequence: CASSPTQGARGYTF.

The chain uses TRBV11-3 and TRBJ1-1, with D perhaps TRBD1 (5 bases). The germline V and J ends were trimmed by 1 base and 10 bases, with 16 bases remaining between them. The CDR3 is 14 residues long. CDR1 is SGHNT and CDR2 is YENEEA in the germline V gene. The CDR3 bases are TGTGCCAGCAGCTTAGGTGGCAGGGCGAGCCCAGCTTTCTTT. Translated, it gives CASSLGGRASPAFF. The whole variable domain, remainder taken from reference TRBV11-3 and TRBJ1-1, is EAGVVQSPRYKIIEKKQPVAFWCNPISGHNTLYWYLQNLGQGPELLIRYENEEAVDDSQLPKDRFSAERLKGVDSTLKIQPAELGDSAVYLCASSLGGRASPAFFGQGTRLTVV.

Written as DNA, the CDR3 is TGTGCCAGCGCTCTGACAGTCAATCAGCCCCAGCATTTT. Protein: CASALTVNQPQHF. The rearrangement links TRBV6-1 to TRBJ1-5, with D possibly TRBD1 on 5 matching bases. This CDR3 spans 13 amino acids. Per the germline V gene, CDR1 is MNHNS and CDR2 is SASEGT. With 8 bases removed from V and 3 bases from J, the gap between germline ends came to 11 bases.

The V call is TRBV18, the J call TRBJ2-1, with 8 bases matching TRBD2. In germline, CDR1 is KGHSH, CDR2 LQKENI. The CDR3 has 17 amino acids. The V segment lost 3 bases and the J segment 6 bases; nucleotides outside the gene matches: 13. CDR3 in amino acids: CASSPPAGGANINEQFF. DNA of the CDR3: TGTGCCAGCTCACCCCCGGCCGGGGGGGCTAATATCAATGAGCAGTTCTTC.

The gene calls are TRBV11-2 and TRBJ2-5, with TRBD1 as a possible D gene (5 bases). The ends were cut back, 1 base at V and 4 bases at J, with 10 bases in the middle. Per the germline V gene, CDR1 is SGHAT and CDR2 is FQNNGV. The CDR3 runs 14 residues. CDR3 region: CASSLVKGRETQYF. In DNA form, the CDR3 reads TGTGCCAGCAGCTTAGTTAAGGGGCGAGAGACCCAGTACTTC. The entire variable domain, with the rest obtained from reference TRBV11-2 and TRBJ2-5, is as follows: EAGVAQSPRYKIIEKRQSVAFWCNPISGHATLYWYQQILGQGPKLLIQFQNNGVVDDSQLPKDRFSAERLKGVDSTLKIQPAKLEDSAVYLCASSLVKGRETQYFGPGTRLLVL.

The DNA of the CDR3 is TGTGCCAGCAGCTTAGCGAGGACAGGGACTTCACCCCTCCACTTT. Its translation is CASSLARTGTSPLHF. This chain connects TRBV7-6 to TRBJ1-6; 8 nucleotides match TRBD1. CDR1 SGHVS and CDR2 FNYEAQ come from the germline V gene. There are 15 residues in the CDR3. V trimming: 0 bases; J trimming: 9 bases; junction bases outside the gene matches: 4.

The chain employs TRBV20-1 and TRBJ2-1; 11 nucleotides line up with TRBD2. The CDR3 loop spans 11 amino acids. Germline CDR1 and CDR2: DFQATT and SNEGSKA (reference sequence). Trimming took 2 bases from V and 13 from J; bases not matched to a gene: 1. CDR3 bases: TGCAGTGCTAGAACTAGCGGGGGCCAGTTCTTC. Its translation is CSARTSGGQFF.

This clone was observed a few times. The chain carries TRBV7-9 and TRBJ2-7; 7 nucleotides line up with TRBD2. CDR1 is SEHNR and CDR2 is FQNEAQ in the germline V gene (reference sequence). This CDR3 has 15 residues. J was trimmed by 1 base and V by 2 bases; bases with no gene match: 5. The CDR3 here is CASSLMGGGSYEQYF. The CDR3 DNA sequence: TGTGCCAGCAGCTTAATGGGCGGGGGTTCCTACGAGCAGTACTTC.

The chain links TRBV14 to TRBJ1-2, with D possibly TRBD1 on 5 matching bases. The CDR3 loop spans 16 amino acids. CDR1 SGHDN and CDR2 FVKESK come from the germline V gene. Between the trimmed V and J ends, which lost 4 bases and 4 bases, there was a span of 19 bases. The CDR3 bases are TGTGCCAGCAGCCTCTCAGAAGGGCGGGGACGCTATGGCTACACCTTC. As protein: CASSLSEGRGRYGYTF.

The CDR3 coding sequence is TGCGCCAGCAGCAGTGGACAGGGGATCCTCTACGAGCAGTACTTC. Protein: CASSSGQGILYEQYF. The J gene is TRBJ2-7, the V gene TRBV5-1; 9 bases agree with TRBD1. Losses at the gene ends were 4 bases for V and 3 bases for J; bases not matched to a gene: 8. The germline CDR1 and CDR2 sequences are SGHRS and YFSETQ. CDR3 size: 15 residues.

The chain has TRBV5-4 and TRBJ2-3, with 14 positions matching TRBD2. Per the germline V gene, CDR1 is SGHNT and CDR2 is YYREEE (reference sequence). The CDR3 is 18 residues long. After removal of 4 bases from V and 3 bases from J, the junction contained 10 bases not matched to a gene. CDR3 DNA: TGTGCCAGCAGCCTGCGTGGGACTAGCGGGAGTATTACAGATACGCAGTATTTT. Translated: CASSLRGTSGSITDTQYF.

V usage is TRBV15 and J usage is TRBJ2-7; 7 bases agree with TRBD1. V lost 0 bases, J lost 2 bases, and 4 bases stayed unmatched. The CDR3 is 15 residues long. CDR1 and CDR2 from the germline V gene are LNHNV and YYDKDF (reference sequence). CDR3 protein: CATSRDRGTAYEQYF. CDR3 coding DNA: TGTGCCACCAGCAGAGATAGGGGGACAGCCTACGAGCAGTACTTC.

V is TRBV28 and J is TRBJ1-1; D unresolved. The length of the CDR3 is 11 residues. Trimming left V 3 bases short and J 5 bases short, with 4 bases between. Germline CDR1 reads MDHEN; CDR2 reads SYDVKM. The CDR3 nucleotides are TGTGCCAGCAGTTTCCCTACTGAAGCTTTCTTT. Amino acid sequence: CASSFPTEAFF.

The genes are TRBV28 and TRBJ2-5; 7 nucleotides line up with TRBD2. The V and J ends lost 2 bases and 5 bases, in that order; junction bases with no gene match: 20. This CDR3 spans 19 amino acids. Germline loops: CDR1 MDHEN, CDR2 SYDVKM. The CDR3 is CASSLLSRGGTAGRETQYF. The CDR3 coding sequence is TGTGCCAGCAGTTTACTCTCACGGGGAGGAACAGCGGGGCGCGAGACCCAGTACTTC.

The sample holds a few counts of this clone. V is TRBV5-4 and J is TRBJ1-6; D is undetermined. The CDR3 totals 13 residues. Trimming removed 2 bases at V and 14 bases at J, with 14 bases between. The germline V gene encodes CDR1 SGHNT and CDR2 YYREEE (reference sequence). The CDR3: CASSFDREFSLHF. The CDR3 DNA is TGTGCCAGCAGCTTCGACCGGGAATTCTCCCTCCACTTT.

The CDR3 reads CASSYPLGLREQYF. As DNA, the CDR3 is TGTGCCAGCAGCTATCCCCTGGGACTGCGCGAGCAGTACTTC. The J gene is TRBJ2-7, the V gene TRBV28; maybe TRBD2 (6 bases). In germline, CDR1 is MDHEN, CDR2 SYDVKM. V dropped 6 bases and J dropped 6 bases, with 18 bases sitting between them. The CDR3 consists of 14 residues. Complete variable domain (other parts from reference TRBV28 and TRBJ2-7): DVKVTQSSRYLVKRTGEKVFLECVQDMDHENMFWYRQDPGLGLRLIYFSYDVKMKEKGDIPEGYSVSREKKERFSLILESASTNQTSMYLCASSYPLGLREQYFGPGTRLTVT.

The rearrangement links TRBV7-9 to TRBJ2-2; D is perhaps TRBD1 (6 bases). The CDR3 sequence is 17 residues long. Germline CDR1 SEHNR, CDR2 FQNEAQ (reference sequence). Trimming stripped 7 bases from V and 0 bases from J, with 18 bases between. The CDR3 DNA is TGTGCCAGCACCCGCGCCCAGGGGCAGGCGAACACCGGGGAGCTGTTTTTT. Translating gives CASTRAQGQANTGELFF.

CDR3 amino acids: CASREYGTSGGELFF. CDR3 DNA sequence: TGTGCCAGCAGAGAATACGGGACTAGCGGAGGGGAGCTGTTTTTT. The rearrangement joins TRBV2 to TRBJ2-2; 11 nucleotides line up with TRBD2. The CDR3 is 15 residues long. The germline V gene has CDR1 SNHLY and CDR2 FYNNEI. V gave up 6 bases and J gave up 8 bases; unmatched junction bases: 8.

This chain uses TRBV28 with TRBJ1-3; 10 bases are a match to TRBD1. CDR1 MDHEN and CDR2 SYDVKM come from the germline V gene. CDR3 length: 16 residues. V trimming: 2 bases; J trimming: 4 bases; junction bases outside the gene matches: 5. The CDR3 loop reads CASSLRQGASGNTIYF. As DNA, the CDR3 is TGTGCCAGCAGTTTAAGACAGGGGGCGTCCGGAAACACCATATATTTT.

The J gene is TRBJ2-5, the V gene TRBV5-5; tentative D call: TRBD1 (6 bases). V lost 2 bases, J lost 4 bases, and 18 bases lay in between. CDR3 length: 16 residues. CDR1 and CDR2 (germline): SGHKS, YYEKEE (reference sequence). Written as DNA, the CDR3 is TGTGCCAGCAGCTTCAACTGGGGCCAGGGGCCAGAGACCCAGTACTTC. It is translated as CASSFNWGQGPETQYF.

The chain carries TRBV7-9 and TRBJ1-4; no firm D call. The CDR3 loop spans 14 amino acids. Germline V gene lookup returns CDR1 SEHNR and CDR2 FQNEAQ (reference sequence). V lost 3 bases to trimming and J lost 3 bases, with 8 bases between them. The CDR3 DNA follows: TGTGCCAGCAGCTTTGAGGGAGCTAATGAAAAACTGTTTTTT. It is translated as CASSFEGANEKLFF.

V usage is TRBV5-5 and J usage is TRBJ2-6, with a possible D match to TRBD1 (5 bases). V was clipped by 3 bases and J by 2 bases, with 12 bases between them. Looked up from germline, CDR1 is SGHKS and CDR2 is YYEKEE (reference sequence). The CDR3 extends over 16 amino acids. CDR3 amino acids: CASSYPTTAGANVLTF. The CDR3 DNA sequence: TGTGCCAGCAGCTACCCCACGACAGCTGGGGCCAACGTCCTGACTTTC.

The chain recombines TRBV10-1 with TRBJ2-1, with TRBD2 matching over 10 bases. CDR1 WNHNN and CDR2 SYGVQD come from the germline V gene (reference sequence). The junction had 1 base not matched to a gene; V was cut back by 6 bases and J by 5 bases. This CDR3 spans 13 amino acids. Here the CDR3 reads CASSTSGNNEQFF. The CDR3 region has the DNA TGCGCCAGCAGCACTAGCGGGAACAATGAGCAGTTCTTC.

This clone appeared once. V gene TRBV6-5 combines with J gene TRBJ1-3, with D hard to call. V was pared by 9 bases and J by 0 bases, with 6 bases between. The CDR3 totals 12 residues. The V gene's germline CDR1 is MNHEY and CDR2 SVGAGI. CDR3 in amino acids: CARMSSGNTIYF. The CDR3 DNA reads as TGTGCCAGAATGAGCTCTGGAAACACCATATATTTT.

The chain recombines TRBV27 with TRBJ2-3; D gene ambiguous. This CDR3 spans 15 amino acids. Germline values: CDR1 MNHEY, CDR2 SMNVEV (reference sequence). V was cut by 4 bases and J by 2 bases, with 13 bases left in between. The CDR3 nucleotides are TGTGCCAGCAGTTCCCCTATCAAGTTCACAGATACGCAGTATTTT. Amino acid sequence: CASSSPIKFTDTQYF.

The chain uses TRBV4-1 and TRBJ2-5, with 14 bases that match TRBD2. The CDR3 length is 16 residues. Germline V gene data show CDR1 as MGHRA and CDR2 as YSYEKL. V shed 0 bases, J shed 4 bases, and the junction held 1 base outside the gene matches. This CDR3 reads CASSQDGLAGGETQYF. In DNA form, the CDR3 reads TGCGCCAGCAGCCAAGATGGACTAGCGGGGGGAGAGACCCAGTACTTC.

The chain couples TRBV27 to TRBJ2-1, with TRBD1 as a possible D gene (6 bases). Germline V gene lookup returns CDR1 MNHEY and CDR2 SMNVEV (reference sequence). Trimming pared 5 bases from V and 4 bases from J, leaving 15 bases between. The CDR3 length is 15 residues. CDR3 DNA sequence: TGTGCCAGCAGTGCACAGGGCCTCCCTTACAATGAGCAGTTCTTC. It encodes CASSAQGLPYNEQFF.

The chain carries TRBV9 and TRBJ1-2; weak D call: TRBD1 (6 bases). The germline V gene encodes CDR1 SGDLS and CDR2 YYNGEE. Trimming left V 6 bases short and J 0 bases short, with 15 bases between. The CDR3 contains 15 residues. The CDR3 region is CASKTGLIANYGYTF. CDR3 nucleotides: TGTGCCAGCAAGACAGGCTTAATAGCTAACTATGGCTACACCTTC.